This T cell receptor beta chain was recovered during a study of cytomegalovirus exposure and HLA in healthy donors. Broader study findings: Among immune exposure information, only CMV serostatus was available.

About this clone: Its antigen is unknown.

The V gene's germline CDR1 is SGHRS and CDR2 YFSETQ. The V segment lost 4 bases and the J segment 3 bases; nucleotides outside the gene matches: 4. The CDR3 totals 15 residues. PCR involved 60 Vbeta and 13 Jbeta primers. Generated by immunoSEQ multiplex PCR, the TCRdb table keeps only in-frame clones and is missing some. This table has 60,000 to 70,000 clones, roughly 76% appearing once. Material: PBMCs. This TCR derives from a man in his sixties in good health and CMV-seropositive. The V gene is TRBV5-1, the J gene TRBJ1-4; 9 positions match TRBD1. In DNA form, the CDR3 reads TGCGCCAGCAGCGCAGGGACAGGGCCTAATGAAAAACTGTTTTTT. Protein sequence: CASSAGTGPNEKLFF.